This T cell receptor beta chain comes out of a study of CD8 T cells in ankylosing spondylitis. Findings and caveats of the study: Relatively scarce in peripheral blood, disease-linked clones were CD8+. Seemingly characteristic of ankylosing spondylitis blood was a TCR beta motif consisting of fewer than 10 highly homologous variants.

Germline V CDR1 and CDR2: MNHEY, SMNVEV (reference sequence). Trimming took off 2 bases at V and 6 bases at J, with 12 bases between the two ends. This CDR3 spans 14 amino acids. The table lists this clonotype with many counts. Antigen unknown. Molecular-barcoded quantitative 5'-RACE produced these TCR beta libraries. From the 5' RACE reads, TCRdb called clonotypes with MiXCR, one entry per CDR3 protein. Of more than 400,000 distinct CDR3 sequences in the sample, about 5% were seen once. The source is a male donor with ankylosing spondylitis. Sequencing input: blood, either unsorted or a sorted T cell fraction (not recorded which). This rearrangement joins TRBV27 to TRBJ2-3; unclear D gene. The CDR3 region has the DNA TGTGCCAGCAGTTTAGTCCGACCCGAGGATACGCAGTATTTT. Translated: CASSLVRPEDTQYF.